This TCR beta chain was captured by sequencing in a study of blood T cell repertoires in COVID-19. The germline CDR1 and CDR2 sequences are SGHNT and YYREEE (reference sequence). V lost 3 bases to trimming and J lost 7 bases, with 13 bases between them. The CDR3 is made up of 13 amino acids. The study recruited people aged 18 to 89 years across about two dozen US areas. Participant-reported clinical history was the basis for cohort assignment. How the authors handled the data: Reference gene primers were amplified, and this amplification served to estimate nucleated cell counts. Repertoires were generated with immunoSEQ multiplex PCR, while TCRdb's copy carries only in-frame clones and drops some. The V and J calls and the clone size are those of that table, but D and trimming were determined from the DNA. The sample includes fewer than 200,000 clones, 70% to 90% of them seen just once.

The receptor was derived from a woman aged 50 to 60 who had recovered from COVID-19. The J gene is TRBJ1-2, the V gene TRBV5-4; TRBD1 might be the D (6 bases). The sample was PBMCs or T cells enriched from blood (not recorded which). The CDR3 protein is CASSSGRGPGYTF. CDR3 nucleotide sequence: TGTGCCAGCAGCTCCGGGCGGGGGCCTGGCTACACCTTC.